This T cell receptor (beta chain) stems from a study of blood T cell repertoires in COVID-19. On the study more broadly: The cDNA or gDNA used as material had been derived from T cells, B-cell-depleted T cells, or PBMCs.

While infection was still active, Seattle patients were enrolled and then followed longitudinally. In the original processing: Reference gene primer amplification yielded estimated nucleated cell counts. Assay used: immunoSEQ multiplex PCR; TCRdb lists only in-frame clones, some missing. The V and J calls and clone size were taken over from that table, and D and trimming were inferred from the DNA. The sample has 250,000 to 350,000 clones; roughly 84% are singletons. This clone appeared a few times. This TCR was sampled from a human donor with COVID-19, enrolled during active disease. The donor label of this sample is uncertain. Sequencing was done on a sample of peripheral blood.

The CDR3 sequence: CASSQGWGAGELFF. CDR3 in DNA: TGTGCCAGCAGCCAAGGTTGGGGGGCCGGGGAGCTGTTTTTT. This chain links TRBV3-1 (or the pseudogene TRBV3-2) with TRBJ2-2; tentatively, D is TRBD2 (6 bases). The V end was cut by 1 base, the J end by 6 bases, with 9 bases between. This CDR3 has 14 amino acids. Germline CDR1 is LGHDT and CDR2 is YNNKEL (reference sequence).